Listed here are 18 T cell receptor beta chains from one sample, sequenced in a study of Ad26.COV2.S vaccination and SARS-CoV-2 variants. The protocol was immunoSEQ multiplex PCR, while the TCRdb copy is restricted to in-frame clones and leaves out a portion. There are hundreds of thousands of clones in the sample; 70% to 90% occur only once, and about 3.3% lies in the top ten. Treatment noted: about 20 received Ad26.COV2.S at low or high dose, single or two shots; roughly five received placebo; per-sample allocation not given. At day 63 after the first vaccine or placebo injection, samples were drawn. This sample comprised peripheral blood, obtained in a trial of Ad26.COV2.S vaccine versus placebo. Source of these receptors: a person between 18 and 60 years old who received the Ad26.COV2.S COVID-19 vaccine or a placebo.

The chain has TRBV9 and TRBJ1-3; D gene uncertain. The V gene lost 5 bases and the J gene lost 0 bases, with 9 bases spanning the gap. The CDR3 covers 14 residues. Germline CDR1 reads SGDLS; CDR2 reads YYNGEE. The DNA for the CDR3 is TGTGCCAGCAGGTACGGGGACTCTGGAAACACCATATATTTT. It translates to CASRYGDSGNTIYF.

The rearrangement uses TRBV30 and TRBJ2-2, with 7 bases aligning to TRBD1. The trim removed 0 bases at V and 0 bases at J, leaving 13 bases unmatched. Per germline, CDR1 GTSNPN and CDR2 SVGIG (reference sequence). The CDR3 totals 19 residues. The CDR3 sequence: CAWSVPRFRDSANTGELFF. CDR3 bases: TGTGCCTGGAGTGTACCCAGGTTCCGGGACAGTGCGAACACCGGGGAGCTGTTTTTT.

CDR3 amino acids: CASSQQDYSGNTIYF. The DNA for the CDR3 is TGTGCCAGCAGCCAACAGGACTACTCTGGAAACACCATATATTTT. The rearrangement links TRBV5-4 to TRBJ1-3; D possibly corresponds to TRBD1 (5 bases). The germline V gene encodes CDR1 SGHNT and CDR2 YYREEE (reference sequence). Trimming shortened V by 4 bases and J by 0 bases, and 11 bases separated the two germline ends. This CDR3 comprises 15 residues.

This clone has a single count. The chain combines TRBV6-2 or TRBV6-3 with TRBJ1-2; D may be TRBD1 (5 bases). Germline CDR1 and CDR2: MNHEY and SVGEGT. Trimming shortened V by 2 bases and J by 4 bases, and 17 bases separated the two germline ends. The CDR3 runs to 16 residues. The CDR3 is CASSYLPRGRIYGYTF. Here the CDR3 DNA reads TGTGCCAGCAGTTACCTCCCGCGGGGCAGGATCTATGGCTACACCTTC.

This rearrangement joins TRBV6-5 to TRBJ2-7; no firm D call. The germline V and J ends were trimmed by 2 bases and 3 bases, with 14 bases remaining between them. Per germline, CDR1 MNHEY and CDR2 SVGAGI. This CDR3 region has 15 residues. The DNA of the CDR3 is TGTGCCAGCAGTTACGATACGGCTTCCCTCTACGAGCAGTACTTC. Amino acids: CASSYDTASLYEQYF.

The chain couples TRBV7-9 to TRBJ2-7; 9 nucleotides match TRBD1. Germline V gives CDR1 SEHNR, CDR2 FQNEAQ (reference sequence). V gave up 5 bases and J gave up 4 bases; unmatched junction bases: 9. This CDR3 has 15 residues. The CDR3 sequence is CASSPYRTGDYEQYF. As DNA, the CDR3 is TGTGCCAGCAGCCCCTACCGGACAGGGGATTACGAGCAGTACTTC.

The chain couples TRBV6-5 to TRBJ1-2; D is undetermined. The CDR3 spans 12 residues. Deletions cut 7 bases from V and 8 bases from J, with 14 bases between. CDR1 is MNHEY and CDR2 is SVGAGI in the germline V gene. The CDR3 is CASTYRGQGYTF. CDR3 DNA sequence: TGTGCCAGCACCTACCGGGGTCAGGGCTACACCTTC.

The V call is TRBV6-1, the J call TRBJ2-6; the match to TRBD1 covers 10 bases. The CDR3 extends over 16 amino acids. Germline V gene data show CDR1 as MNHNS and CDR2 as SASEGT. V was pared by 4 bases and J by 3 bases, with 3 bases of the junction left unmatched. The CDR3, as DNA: TGTGCCAGCAGTGGACAGGGGGCGCTTGGGGCCAACGTCCTGACTTTC. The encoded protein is CASSGQGALGANVLTF.

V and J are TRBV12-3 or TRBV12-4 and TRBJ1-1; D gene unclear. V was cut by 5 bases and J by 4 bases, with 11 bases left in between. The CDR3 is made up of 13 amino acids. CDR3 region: CASSPGLFTEAFF. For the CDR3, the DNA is TGTGCCAGCAGTCCCGGCCTTTTCACTGAAGCTTTCTTT.

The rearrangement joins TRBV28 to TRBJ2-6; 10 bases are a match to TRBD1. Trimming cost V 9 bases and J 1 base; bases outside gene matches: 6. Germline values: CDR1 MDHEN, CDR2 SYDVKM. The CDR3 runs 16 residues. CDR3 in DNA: TGTGCCAGTTACGGGACAGGGGCTTCTGGGGCCAACGTCCTGACTTTC. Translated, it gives CASYGTGASGANVLTF.

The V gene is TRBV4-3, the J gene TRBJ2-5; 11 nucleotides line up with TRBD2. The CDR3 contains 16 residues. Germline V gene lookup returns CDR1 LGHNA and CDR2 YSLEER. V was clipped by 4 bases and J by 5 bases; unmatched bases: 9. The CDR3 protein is CASSPSLAGGAETQYF. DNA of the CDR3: TGCGCCAGCAGCCCCTCGCTAGCGGGGGGCGCGGAGACCCAGTACTTC.

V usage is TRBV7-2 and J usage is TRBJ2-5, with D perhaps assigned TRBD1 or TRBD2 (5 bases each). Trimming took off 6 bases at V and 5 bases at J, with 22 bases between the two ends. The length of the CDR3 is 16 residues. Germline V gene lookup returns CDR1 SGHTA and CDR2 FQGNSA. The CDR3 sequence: CASSNRGQGRRETQYF. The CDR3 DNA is TGTGCCAGCAGTAATCGAGGGCAGGGTAGGAGGGAGACCCAGTACTTC.

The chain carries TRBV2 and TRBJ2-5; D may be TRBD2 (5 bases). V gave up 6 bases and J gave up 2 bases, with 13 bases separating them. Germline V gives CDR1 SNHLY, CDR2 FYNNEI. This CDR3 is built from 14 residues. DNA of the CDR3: TGTGCCAGCAGGCGGCGGGTCGGACAAGAGACCCAGTACTTC. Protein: CASRRRVGQETQYF.

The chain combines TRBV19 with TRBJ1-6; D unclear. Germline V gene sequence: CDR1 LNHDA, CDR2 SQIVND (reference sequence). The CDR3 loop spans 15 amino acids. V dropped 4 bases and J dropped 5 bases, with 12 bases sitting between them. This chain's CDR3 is CASSTTWGHNSPLHF. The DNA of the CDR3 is TGTGCCAGTAGTACGACTTGGGGTCATAATTCACCCCTCCACTTT.

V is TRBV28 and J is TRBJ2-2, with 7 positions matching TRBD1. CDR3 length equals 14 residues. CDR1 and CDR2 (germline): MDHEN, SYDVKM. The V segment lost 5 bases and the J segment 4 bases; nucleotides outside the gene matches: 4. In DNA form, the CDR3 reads TGTGCCAGCAGTCCGCGGACAGGCACCGGGGAGCTGTTTTTT. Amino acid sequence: CASSPRTGTGELFF.

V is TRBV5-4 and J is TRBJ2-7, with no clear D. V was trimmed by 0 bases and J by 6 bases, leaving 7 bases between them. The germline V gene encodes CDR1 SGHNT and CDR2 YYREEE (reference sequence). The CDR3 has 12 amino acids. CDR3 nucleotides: TGTGCCAGCAGCTTGGCGGCTACCGAGCAGTACTTC. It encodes CASSLAATEQYF. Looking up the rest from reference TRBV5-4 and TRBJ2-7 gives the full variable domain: ETGVTQSPTHLIKTRGQQVTLRCSSQSGHNTVSWYQQALGQGPQFIFQYYREEENGRGNFPPRFSGLQFPNYSSELNVNALELDDSALYLCASSLAATEQYFGPGTRLTVT.

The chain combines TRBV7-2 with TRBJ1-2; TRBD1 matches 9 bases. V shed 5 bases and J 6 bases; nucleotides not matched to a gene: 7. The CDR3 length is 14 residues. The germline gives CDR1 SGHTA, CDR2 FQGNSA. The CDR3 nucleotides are TGTGCCAGCAGCAACAGGGGGCGGGCTAATGGCTACACCTTC. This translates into CASSNRGRANGYTF. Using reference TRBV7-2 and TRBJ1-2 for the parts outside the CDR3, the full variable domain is GAGVSQSPSNKVTEKGKDVELRCDPISGHTALYWYRQSLGQGLEFLIYFQGNSAPDKSGLPSDRFSAERTGGSVSTLTIQRTQQEDSAVYLCASSNRGRANGYTFGSGTRLTVV.

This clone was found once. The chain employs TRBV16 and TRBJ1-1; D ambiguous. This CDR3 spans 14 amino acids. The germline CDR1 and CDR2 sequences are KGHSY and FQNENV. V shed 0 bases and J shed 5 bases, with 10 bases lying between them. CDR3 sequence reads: CASSQSSGYTEAFF. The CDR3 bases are TGTGCCAGCAGCCAATCTTCAGGATATACTGAAGCTTTCTTT.